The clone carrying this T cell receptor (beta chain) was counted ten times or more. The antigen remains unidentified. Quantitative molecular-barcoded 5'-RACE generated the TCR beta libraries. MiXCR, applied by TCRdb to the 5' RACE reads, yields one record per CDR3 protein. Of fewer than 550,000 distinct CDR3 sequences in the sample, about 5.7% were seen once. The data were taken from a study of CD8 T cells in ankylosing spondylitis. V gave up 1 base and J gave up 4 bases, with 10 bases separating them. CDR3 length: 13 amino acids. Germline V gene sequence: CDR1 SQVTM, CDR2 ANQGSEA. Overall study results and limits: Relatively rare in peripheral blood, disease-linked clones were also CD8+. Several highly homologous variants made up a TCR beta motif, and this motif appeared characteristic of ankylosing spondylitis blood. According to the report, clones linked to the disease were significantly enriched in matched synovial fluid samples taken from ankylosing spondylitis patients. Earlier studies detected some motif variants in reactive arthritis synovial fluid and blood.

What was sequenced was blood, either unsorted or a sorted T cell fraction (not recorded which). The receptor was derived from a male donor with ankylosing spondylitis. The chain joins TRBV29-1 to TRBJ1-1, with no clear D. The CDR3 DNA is TGCAGCGTTGAAGCCGCACTTGCCACTGAAGCTTTCTTT. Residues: CSVEAALATEAFF.